This T cell receptor (beta chain) originates from a study of T cell repertoires in cytomegalovirus infection. Study as a whole: Based on public TCR beta signatures, there were indications of CMV infection and of a matching HLA type.

Findings of the study overall: CMV-specific HLA-C-restricted TCR beta clonotypes dominated the ex vivo response. Cumulated frequencies of public TCR beta families served to identify carriers of CMV plus the relevant HLA.

This clonotype was counted ten times or more. Its antigen is undetermined. Each CDR3 protein gets one entry after TCRdb re-called the reads with MiXCR. The data contain about 450,000 distinct CDR3 sequences, around 32% of them seen just once; the ten biggest clones take up roughly 13%. Sequenced material: PBMCs. The origin of this receptor is a human donor in good health (CMV status not recorded). Some clones in this sample may be carry-over from other donors' samples.

Written as DNA, the CDR3 is TGTGCCAGCGGAGGTGACGCAACAAGTGAGACCCAGTACTTC. Translation: CASGGDATSETQYF. V usage is TRBV6-1 and J usage is TRBJ2-5; possibly TRBD2 for D (5 bases). The CDR3 is 14 amino acids. Trimming cost V 8 bases and J 5 bases, with 18 bases left between them. Germline CDR1 MNHNS, CDR2 SASEGT.